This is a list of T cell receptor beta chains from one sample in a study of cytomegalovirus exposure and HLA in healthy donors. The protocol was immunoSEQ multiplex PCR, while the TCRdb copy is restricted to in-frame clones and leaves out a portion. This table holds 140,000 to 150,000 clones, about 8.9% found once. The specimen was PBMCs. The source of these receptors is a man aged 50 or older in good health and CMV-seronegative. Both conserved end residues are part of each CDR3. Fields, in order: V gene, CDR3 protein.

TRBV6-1,CASSVQTGQGLAGELFF
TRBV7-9,CASSTRQGVNEKLFF
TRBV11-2,CASSLLAGGGPDTQYF
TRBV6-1,CASSGTGPNYGYTF
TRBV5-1,CASMGHLTFRYQETQYF
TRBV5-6,CASSSDSNSNQPQHF
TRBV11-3,CASSSGVPGTPSTDTQYF
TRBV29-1,CSVGLSEQYF
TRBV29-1,CSVFAGGSEYF
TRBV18,CASGLRRGDGGYTF
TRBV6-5,CASQVAGGPYEQFF
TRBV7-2,CASSWTTGGYEQYF
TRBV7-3,CASSPLRGQGALAF
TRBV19,CASSRAPSGSWGSYNEQFF
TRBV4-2,CASSQGLMDTQYF
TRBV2,CASSSQPRNTEAFF
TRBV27,CASSRGLPRQGVFYEQYF
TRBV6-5,CASRTGGKTQYF
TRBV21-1,CASRDRVRTNEKLFF
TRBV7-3,CASSSIAGPYNEQFF
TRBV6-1,CASSELNPGAGNTIYF
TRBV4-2,CASSPQIGSPQHF
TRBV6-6,CASSYEAGEFDQPQHF
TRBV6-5,CASTDRGRYEQYF
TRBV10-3,CAISPTGMGTEAFF
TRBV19,CASTQPGENIQYF
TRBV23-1,CASSHFHWSGSWAKNIQYF
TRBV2,CASTPTGRAGILANTGELFF
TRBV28,CASSLAGYGYTF
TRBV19,CASSTTPGKGGVPSTGYTF
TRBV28,CASSAITSGSYNEQFF
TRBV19,CASSQLSTDTQYF
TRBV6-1,CASRRQFSNQPQHF